What follows are 18 T cell receptor beta chains derived from one specimen sequenced in a study of blood T cell repertoires in COVID-19. This table comes from immunoSEQ multiplex PCR, and its TCRdb copy is limited to in-frame clones, with some not included. The sample has tens of thousands of clones; roughly 90% are singletons. Sequenced material: peripheral blood. The receptors stem from a woman in her sixties or seventies with acute or convalescent COVID-19.

The chain recombines TRBV19 with TRBJ1-2; D gene unclear. Deletions cut 5 bases from V and 2 bases from J, with 9 bases between. Looked up from germline, CDR1 is LNHDA and CDR2 is SQIVND (reference sequence). The CDR3 has 13 residues. CDR3 in DNA: TGTGCCAGTAGTGAGGCAGCCAACTATGGCTACACCTTC. As protein: CASSEAANYGYTF.

This chain connects TRBV5-6 to TRBJ2-7, with D perhaps TRBD1 (6 bases). Trimming left V 0 bases short and J 3 bases short, with 10 bases between. The germline gives CDR1 SGHDT, CDR2 YYEEEE. The CDR3 has 14 residues. CDR3 protein: CASSLAGDFYEQYV. The DNA of the CDR3 is TGTGCCAGCAGCTTGGCAGGGGATTTCTACGAGCAGTACGTC.

This chain links TRBV18 with TRBJ2-2; 7 positions match TRBD2. J gave up 6 bases and V 3 bases, and 4 bases lay outside the gene matches. The CDR3 totals 14 residues. CDR1 is KGHSH, CDR2 LQKENI, per germline. The CDR3 spells CASSPGLVSGELFF. CDR3 DNA sequence: TGTGCCAGCTCACCTGGACTAGTTTCCGGGGAGCTGTTTTTT.

The chain has TRBV25-1 and TRBJ1-1; D might be TRBD1 (6 bases). V was cut by 4 bases and J by 1 base, with 16 bases left in between. This CDR3 is 16 amino acids long. Germline values: CDR1 MGHDK, CDR2 SYGVNS. In DNA form, the CDR3 reads TGTGCCAGCAGTGGGTATGCAGGGGTCGCGAACACTGAAGCTTTCTTT. Amino acid sequence: CASSGYAGVANTEAFF.

The V and J genes are TRBV6-5 and TRBJ2-7; D is perhaps TRBD1 (6 bases). The CDR3 extends over 14 amino acids. V dropped 7 bases and J dropped 4 bases, with 17 bases sitting between them. Germline V gene lookup returns CDR1 MNHEY and CDR2 SVGAGI. The CDR3 is CASNPAGELYEQYV. CDR3 nucleotide sequence: TGTGCCAGCAACCCGGCAGGGGAATTGTACGAGCAGTACGTC.

The genes are TRBV5-1 and TRBJ1-6; 7 bases agree with TRBD1. The CDR3 extends over 15 amino acids. The junction had 9 bases not matched to a gene; V was cut back by 0 bases and J by 12 bases. Germline values: CDR1 SGHRS, CDR2 YFSETQ. The CDR3 region is CASSLEGHPGGPLHF. CDR3 bases: TGCGCCAGCAGCTTGGAAGGACACCCAGGGGGACCCCTCCACTTT.

This sequence joins TRBV29-1 and TRBJ2-1; 14 nucleotides match TRBD2. Losses at the gene ends were 5 bases for V and 10 bases for J; bases not matched to a gene: 4. Germline lookup yields CDR1 SQVTM and CDR2 ANQGSEA. The CDR3 loop spans 13 amino acids. The CDR3 coding sequence is TGCAGCGTTCAAGGACTAGCGGGAGGCGAGCAGTTCTTC. Its protein product is CSVQGLAGGEQFF.

CDR3 sequence reads: CASSSRTGGSGELFF. Here the CDR3 DNA reads TGTGCCAGCAGTTCTCGGACAGGGGGCAGCGGGGAGCTGTTTTTT. This sequence joins TRBV2 and TRBJ2-2; 11 bases are shared with TRBD1. CDR1 is SNHLY and CDR2 is FYNNEI in the germline V gene. V lost 5 bases to trimming and J lost 7 bases; unmatched junction nucleotides: 6. The CDR3 covers 15 residues.

The chain couples TRBV19 to TRBJ1-2; the match to TRBD1 covers 8 bases. This CDR3 has 14 amino acids. The germline V gene has CDR1 LNHDA and CDR2 SQIVND (reference sequence). V gave up 8 bases and J gave up 0 bases; unmatched junction bases: 5. Here the CDR3 DNA reads TGTGCCAGTGGACAGGGCGGTCCTAACTATGGCTACACCTTC. Translating it yields CASGQGGPNYGYTF.

In nucleotides, the CDR3 is TGCGCCAGCAGCTTGGTCCCAAGACAGGGGTTCGAGCAGTTCTTC. Encoded protein: CASSLVPRQGFEQFF. The V and J genes are TRBV5-1 and TRBJ2-1, with 8 bases identical to TRBD1. This CDR3 is 15 amino acids long. Germline V gene data show CDR1 as SGHRS and CDR2 as YFSETQ. The V segment lost 0 bases and the J segment 10 bases; nucleotides outside the gene matches: 9.

The rearrangement uses TRBV11-2 and TRBJ2-1; D is perhaps TRBD2 (6 bases). Per germline, CDR1 SGHAT and CDR2 FQNNGV. CDR3 length: 16 residues. V gave up 1 base and J gave up 7 bases, with 17 bases separating them. The CDR3 here is CASSLGLLALMNEQFF. The CDR3 nucleotides are TGTGCCAGCAGCTTAGGGCTACTAGCCTTGATGAATGAGCAGTTCTTC.

This chain connects TRBV7-2 to TRBJ1-1, with a possible D match to TRBD1 (5 bases). CDR1 and CDR2 (germline): SGHTA, FQGNSA. The V end was cut by 3 bases, the J end by 5 bases, with 16 bases between. This CDR3 contains 15 residues. CDR3 sequence (DNA): TGTGCCAGCAGCTTGGATGGGGGGATTCGGACTGAAGCTTTCTTT. Residues: CASSLDGGIRTEAFF.

The chain links TRBV15 to TRBJ2-1, with D possibly matching TRBD1 (5 bases). The CDR3 spans 12 residues. Trimming left V 3 bases short and J 15 bases short, with 15 bases between. Germline CDR1 LNHNV, CDR2 YYDKDF (reference sequence). CDR3 DNA: TGTGCCACCAGCAGGGACCAGGGTAGGGGGTTCTTC. Protein product: CATSRDQGRGFF.

Remarks on this clone: This CDR3 is also generated by other DNA sequences in the sample. The chain has TRBV3-1 (or the pseudogene TRBV3-2) and TRBJ1-1; D remains unclear. V gave up 1 base and J gave up 5 bases, with 11 bases separating them. Germline assignment: CDR1 LGHDT and CDR2 YNNKEL (reference sequence). The CDR3 runs to 14 residues. The CDR3 reads CASSQASGGTEAFF. In DNA, the CDR3 is TGTGCCAGCAGCCAAGCCTCTGGAGGTACTGAAGCTTTCTTT.

The V gene is TRBV7-9, the J gene TRBJ1-2, with TRBD1 matching 7 bases. Germline trimming cut 4 bases from V and 4 bases from J; bases unmatched to any gene: 15. Germline assignment: CDR1 SEHNR and CDR2 FQNEAQ (reference sequence). This CDR3 spans 17 amino acids. The CDR3 DNA follows: TGTGCCAGCAGCTCTTGGCCCCGGACAGGAATCCTCTATGGCTACACCTTC. Translated: CASSSWPRTGILYGYTF.

This chain links TRBV27 with TRBJ2-1; 7 bases align to TRBD1. The J segment lost 3 bases and the V segment lost 6 bases, leaving 8 bases of the junction unmatched. CDR3 size: 15 residues. The germline CDR1 and CDR2 sequences are MNHEY and SMNVEV (reference sequence). DNA for the CDR3: TGTGCCAGCAGCATCGACAGGGAAAGCTACAATGAGCAGTTCTTC. Protein: CASSIDRESYNEQFF.

V and J are TRBV7-2 and TRBJ2-7; TRBD1 matches at 7 bases. The CDR3 runs 14 residues. Germline V CDR1 and CDR2: SGHTA, FQGNSA. Trimming took 4 bases from V and 4 from J; bases not matched to a gene: 7. Here the CDR3 DNA reads TGTGCCAGCAGCTCTTCGACAGGGCGATACGAGCAGTACGTC. It encodes CASSSSTGRYEQYV.

This chain uses TRBV27 with TRBJ2-1; the D gene is possibly TRBD2 (6 bases). Trimming took off 0 bases at V and 9 bases at J, with 18 bases between the two ends. The CDR3 has 16 residues. Per germline, CDR1 MNHEY and CDR2 SMNVEV (reference sequence). The DNA of the CDR3 is TGTGCCAGCAGTTTATCGATCTCGGTAAGGGGAGGTGAGCAGTTCTTC. Its translation is CASSLSISVRGGEQFF.